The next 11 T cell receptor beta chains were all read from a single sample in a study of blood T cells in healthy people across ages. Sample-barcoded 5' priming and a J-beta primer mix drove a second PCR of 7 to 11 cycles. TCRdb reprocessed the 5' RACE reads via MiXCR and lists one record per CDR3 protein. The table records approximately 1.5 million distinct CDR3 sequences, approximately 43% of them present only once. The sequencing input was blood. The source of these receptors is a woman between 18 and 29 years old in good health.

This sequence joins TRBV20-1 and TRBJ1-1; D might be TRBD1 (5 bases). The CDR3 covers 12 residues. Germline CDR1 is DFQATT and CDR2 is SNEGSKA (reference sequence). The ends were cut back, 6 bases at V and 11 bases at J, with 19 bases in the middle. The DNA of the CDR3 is TGCAGTGCCCCAGATCTAGGGGATGTGGCTTTCTTT. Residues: CSAPDLGDVAFF.

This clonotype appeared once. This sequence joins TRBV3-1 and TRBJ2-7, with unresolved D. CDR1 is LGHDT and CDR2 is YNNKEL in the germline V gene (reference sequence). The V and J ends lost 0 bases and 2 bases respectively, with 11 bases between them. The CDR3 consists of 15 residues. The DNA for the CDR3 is TGTGCCAGCAGCCAAGATGTCCAGGTACCCTACGAGCAGTACTTC. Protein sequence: CASSQDVQVPYEQYF.

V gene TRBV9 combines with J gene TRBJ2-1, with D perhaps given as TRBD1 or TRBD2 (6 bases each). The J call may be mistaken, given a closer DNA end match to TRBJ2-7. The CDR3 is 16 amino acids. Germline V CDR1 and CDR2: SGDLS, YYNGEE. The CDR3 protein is CASSPGGGGTYNEQYF. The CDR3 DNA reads TGTGCCAGCAGCCCCGGAGGGGGAGGAACCTACAATGAGCAGTACTTC.

The chain's CDR3 is CASSAGTVSGNTIYF. CDR3 nucleotide sequence: TGTGCCAGCAGCGCCGGGACGGTGTCTGGAAACACCATATATTTT. The gene calls are TRBV9 and TRBJ1-3; D may be TRBD1 (5 bases). CDR3 length equals 15 residues. Per the germline V gene, CDR1 is SGDLS and CDR2 is YYNGEE. Trimming stripped 3 bases from V and 1 base from J, with 11 bases between.

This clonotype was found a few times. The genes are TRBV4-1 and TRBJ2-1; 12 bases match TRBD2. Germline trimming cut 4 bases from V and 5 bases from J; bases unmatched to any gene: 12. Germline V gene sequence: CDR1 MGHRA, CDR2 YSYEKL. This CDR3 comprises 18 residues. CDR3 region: CASSRPSWTSGDDNEQFF. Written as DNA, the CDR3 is TGCGCCAGCAGCCGCCCCTCTTGGACTAGCGGGGACGACAATGAGCAGTTCTTC.

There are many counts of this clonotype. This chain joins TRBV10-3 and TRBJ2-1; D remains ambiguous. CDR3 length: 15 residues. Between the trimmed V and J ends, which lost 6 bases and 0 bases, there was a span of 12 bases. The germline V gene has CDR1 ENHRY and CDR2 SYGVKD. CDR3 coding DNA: TGTGCCATCAGCGGCACAGTGAGCTCCTACAATGAGCAGTTCTTC. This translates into CAISGTVSSYNEQFF.

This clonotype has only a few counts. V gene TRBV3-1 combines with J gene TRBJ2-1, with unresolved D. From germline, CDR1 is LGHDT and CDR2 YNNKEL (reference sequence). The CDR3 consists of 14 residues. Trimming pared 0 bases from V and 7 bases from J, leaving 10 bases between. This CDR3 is CASSQDRLLNEQFF. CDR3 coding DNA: TGTGCCAGCAGCCAAGATCGCCTATTAAATGAGCAGTTCTTC.

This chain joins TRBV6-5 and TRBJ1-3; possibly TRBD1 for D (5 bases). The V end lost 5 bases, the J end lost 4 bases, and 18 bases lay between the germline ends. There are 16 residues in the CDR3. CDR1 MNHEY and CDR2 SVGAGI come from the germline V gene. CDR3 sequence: CASSIGHWMPGNTIYF. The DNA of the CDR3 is TGTGCCAGCAGTATCGGACATTGGATGCCCGGAAACACCATATATTTT.

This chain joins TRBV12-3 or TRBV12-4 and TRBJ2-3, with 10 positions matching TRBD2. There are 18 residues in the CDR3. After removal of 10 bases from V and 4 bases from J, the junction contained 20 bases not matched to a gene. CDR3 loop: CAITPGLARITGSDTQYF. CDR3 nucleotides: TGTGCCATAACCCCGGGACTAGCGCGAATCACGGGGTCAGATACGCAGTATTTT.

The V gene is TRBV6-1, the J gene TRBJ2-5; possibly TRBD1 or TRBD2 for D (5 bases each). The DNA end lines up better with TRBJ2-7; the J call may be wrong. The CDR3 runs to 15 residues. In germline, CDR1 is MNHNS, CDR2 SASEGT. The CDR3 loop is CASVPAIGGACEQYF. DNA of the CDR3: TGTGCCAGCGTGCCGGCAATTGGGGGAGCCTGCGAGCAGTACTTC.

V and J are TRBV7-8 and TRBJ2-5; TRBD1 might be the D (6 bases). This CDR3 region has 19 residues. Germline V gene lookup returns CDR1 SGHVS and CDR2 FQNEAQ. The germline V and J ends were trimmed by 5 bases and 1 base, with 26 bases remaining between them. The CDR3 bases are TGTGCCAGCAGCACAGTGGTAGTGTGGTCCAGGGGCAGCCAAGAGACCCAGTACTTC. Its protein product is CASSTVVVWSRGSQETQYF.